What follows describes a single TCR beta chain. The data were produced by immunoSEQ multiplex PCR, yet TCRdb's version contains in-frame clones alone and is incomplete. The sample includes some 130,000 clones, over 60% of them seen just once. The sample belongs to a study of blood T cell repertoires in COVID-19. Germline V CDR1 and CDR2: SNHLY, FYNNEI. The CDR3 runs 13 residues. Trimming pared 2 bases from V and 1 base from J, leaving 2 bases between. Sequenced sample: peripheral blood. This chain connects TRBV2 to TRBJ2-2; no clear D gene. This clonotype originated in a woman aged 65 to 85 with acute or convalescent COVID-19. In DNA form, the CDR3 reads TGTGCCAGCAGTGAACAGAACACCGGGGAGCTGTTTTTT. This gives the protein CASSEQNTGELFF.